Shown below are 5 T cell receptor beta chains from a single sample sequenced in a study of patients and donors after allogeneic stem cell transplantation. TCRdb recomputed calls from the RT-PCR reads with MiXCR, one row per CDR3 protein. The sample contains some 880,000 distinct CDR3 sequences, 18% of which appear only once. Sequences were obtained from blood, either unsorted or a sorted T cell fraction (not recorded which). All receptors derive from a human donor who was either an allogeneic HSCT recipient or a stem cell or donor lymphocyte infusion donor (not recorded which). It is not recorded whose cells these are; they may come from a transplant donor.

Here the CDR3 reads CSARDKRGSGNTIYF. In nucleotides, the CDR3 is TGCAGTGCTAGAGATAAGAGAGGCTCTGGAAACACCATATATTTT. This rearrangement joins TRBV20-1 to TRBJ1-3, with D hard to call. V was cut by 0 bases and J by 0 bases, with 9 bases left in between. CDR3 length equals 15 residues. Germline V gene lookup returns CDR1 DFQATT and CDR2 SNEGSKA (reference sequence).

In its sample, this clonotype was seen a few times. The rearrangement joins TRBV10-3 to TRBJ2-7, with D unresolved. V lost 4 bases and J lost 2, with 9 bases in between. Germline assignment: CDR1 ENHRY and CDR2 SYGVKD. The CDR3 is 13 amino acids. The CDR3, as DNA: TGTGCCATCAGTGGCAGAAAGCCCTACGAGCAGTACTTC. It is translated as CAISGRKPYEQYF.

This clonotype was seen only a few times. The chain is built from TRBV2 and TRBJ1-3; 7 bases are shared with TRBD1. CDR3 length: 17 amino acids. CDR1 and CDR2 from the germline V gene are SNHLY and FYNNEI. Losses at the gene ends were 5 bases for V and 0 bases for J; bases not matched to a gene: 10. CDR3 protein: CASSTLTGAGSGNTIYF. DNA of the CDR3: TGTGCCAGCAGTACCCTAACAGGGGCAGGCTCTGGAAACACCATATATTTT.

The chain joins TRBV6-2 or TRBV6-3 to TRBJ1-6, with TRBD1 identical over 10 bases. Germline trimming cut 4 bases from V and 9 bases from J; bases unmatched to any gene: 6. The CDR3 runs to 15 residues. Germline V gene data show CDR1 as MNHEY and CDR2 as SVGEGT. The CDR3 bases are TGTGCCAGCAGTTCCCGGGACAGGGGCGTTTCACCCCTCCACTTT. Translating gives CASSSRDRGVSPLHF.

This clonotype was seen only a few times. The chain joins TRBV5-1 to TRBJ2-7; 9 positions match TRBD1. The CDR3 has 14 amino acids. Germline CDR1 SGHRS, CDR2 YFSETQ. With 6 bases clipped from V and 6 bases from J, the junction kept 10 bases outside the gene matches. The CDR3 protein is CASNLQGAKGEQYF. For the CDR3, the DNA is TGCGCCAGCAACCTACAGGGGGCGAAAGGCGAGCAGTACTTC.